This T cell receptor (beta chain) derives from a study of T cell changes during pregnancy in multiple sclerosis (dated by TCRdb to the late 2010s). About the investigation overall: The study looked at changes in the T cell repertoire across pregnancy in women with multiple sclerosis.

This clone was seen a few times. Its antigen remains unidentified. Qualities for individual bases were not recorded, and no much larger clone is one base off. The CDR3 sequence holds 13 residues, the cysteine and phenylalanine included. The retained sequence is limited to the CDR3, 39 bases, with the frame set at the first base. Germline trimming amounts to 4 bases on V and 2 bases on J, with 3 as the count of junction bases outside the gene matches. Looking up the germline V gene yields CDR1 SQVTM and CDR2 ANQGSEA. The library was generated by the immunoSEQ multiplex PCR assay. TCRdb took over this immuneACCESS table, retaining in-frame rearrangements with V and J assigned. Such tables are incomplete; in checked studies, under half of the missing clones stem from an unresolved V gene, and the remainder is unexplained. This sample is represented by 70,000 to 95,000 clones; 93% of them were singletons. Roughly 2.5% of the sample comes from the top ten.

Sequences were derived from peripheral blood, sampled in the second trimester of pregnancy. The chain is made from TRBV29-1 and TRBJ2-5; TRBD2 aligns with 8 central bases. The clonotype was recovered from a female donor with multiple sclerosis, enrolled in a pregnancy study. The CDR3 amino acid sequence is: CSVVVAGQETQYF. The nucleotide sequence is given as TGCAGCGTTGTTGTAGCGGGGCAAGAGACCCAGTACTTC. The variable domain in full, with residues beyond the CDR3 obtained from the reference TRBV29-1 and TRBJ2-5 genes, is SAVISQKPSRDICQRGTSLTIQCQVDSQVTMMFWYRQQPGQSLTLIATANQGSEATYESGFVIDKFPISRPNLTFSTLTVSNMSPEDSSIYLCSVVVAGQETQYFGPGTRLLVL.